This record concerns one T cell receptor beta chain sequence. Its antigen is not identified. The sample belongs to a study of early T cells in non-severe SARS-CoV-2 infection. Overall study context: The authors sequenced bulk RNA from unsorted whole blood, leaving chains unpaired. Study observations and caveats: Sequences matched to VDJdb favored anti-spike CD8 responses, while private and CD4 specificities were missed.

Unique molecular identifiers were affixed to single, distinct cDNA molecules. Using its own MiXCR run on the 5' RACE reads, TCRdb lists one record per CDR3 protein. This table has 25,000 to 35,000 distinct CDR3 sequences, about 5% appearing once. The CDR3 has 13 residues. V was cut by 6 bases and J by 7 bases, with 14 bases left in between. The sample was whole blood. This receptor was identified in an adult who was a healthcare worker with PCR-confirmed SARS-CoV-2 infection or an uninfected control (not recorded which). This chain uses TRBV12-3 or TRBV12-4 with TRBJ2-3; TRBD2 might be the D (6 bases). The CDR3 here is CASSHGGLNTQYF. CDR3 DNA sequence: TGTGCCAGCAGCCACGGGGGATTAAATACGCAGTATTTT.